The present T cell receptor (beta chain) was sequenced within a study of T cell repertoires in cytomegalovirus infection. Study at large: HLA-B-restricted CMV epitopes that are well studied, plus recently identified HLA-C-restricted ones, were used by the study. Public TCR beta signature analysis indicated the presence of both CMV infection and matching HLA type.

CDR3 length: 13 residues. The V gene lost 5 bases and the J gene lost 6 bases, with 11 bases spanning the gap. Germline CDR1 MNHEY, CDR2 SMNVEV (reference sequence). This clonotype was seen more than once but under ten times. Its antigen is unknown. TCRdb reanalysed the reads using MiXCR and keeps one entry per CDR3 protein. The table shows approximately 990,000 distinct CDR3 sequences, with roughly 30% occurring only once. Study-wide results and caveats: Cumulative frequency of public TCR beta families picked out carriers of CMV plus the relevant HLA.

The chain recombines TRBV27 with TRBJ2-1, with D possibly TRBD2 on 5 matching bases. The receptor was derived from a human donor in good health (CMV status not recorded). Some clones in this sample may be carry-over from other donors' samples. The sequenced sample was cultured CD8+ T cells from PBMCs, obtained from culture after CMV antigen stimulation. The CDR3 region has the DNA TGTGCCAGCAGTATAGGACTTGGCAATGAGCAGTTCTTC. Protein product: CASSIGLGNEQFF.